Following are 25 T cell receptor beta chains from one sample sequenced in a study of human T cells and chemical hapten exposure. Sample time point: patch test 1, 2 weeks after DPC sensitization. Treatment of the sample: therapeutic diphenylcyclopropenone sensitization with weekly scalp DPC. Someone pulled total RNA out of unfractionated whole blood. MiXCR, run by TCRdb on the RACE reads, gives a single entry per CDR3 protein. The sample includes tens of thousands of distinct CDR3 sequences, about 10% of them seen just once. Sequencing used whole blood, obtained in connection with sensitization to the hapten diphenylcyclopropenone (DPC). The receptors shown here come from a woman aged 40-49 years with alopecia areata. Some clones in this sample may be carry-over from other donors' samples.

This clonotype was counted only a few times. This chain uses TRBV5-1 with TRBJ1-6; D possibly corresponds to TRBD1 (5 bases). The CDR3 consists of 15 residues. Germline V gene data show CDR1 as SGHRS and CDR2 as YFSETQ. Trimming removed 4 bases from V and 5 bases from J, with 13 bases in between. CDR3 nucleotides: TGCGCCAGCAGCCCTTGGGACCAGGATAATTCACCCCTCCACTTT. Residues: CASSPWDQDNSPLHF.

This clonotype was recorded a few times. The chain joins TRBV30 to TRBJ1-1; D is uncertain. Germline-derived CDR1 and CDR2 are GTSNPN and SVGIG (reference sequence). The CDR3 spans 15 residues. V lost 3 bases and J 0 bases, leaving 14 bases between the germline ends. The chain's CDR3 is CAWRPPNGLNTEAFF. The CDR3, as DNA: TGTGCCTGGAGACCACCCAACGGGCTGAACACTGAAGCTTTCTTT.

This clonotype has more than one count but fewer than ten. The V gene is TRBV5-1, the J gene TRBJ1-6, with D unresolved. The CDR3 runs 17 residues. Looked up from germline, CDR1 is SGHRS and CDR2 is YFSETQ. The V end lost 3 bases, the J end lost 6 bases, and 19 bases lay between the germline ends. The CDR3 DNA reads TGCGCCAGCAGCTCGTCAGATCTAGCTTCGTTTAATTCACCCCTCCACTTT. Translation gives CASSSSDLASFNSPLHF.

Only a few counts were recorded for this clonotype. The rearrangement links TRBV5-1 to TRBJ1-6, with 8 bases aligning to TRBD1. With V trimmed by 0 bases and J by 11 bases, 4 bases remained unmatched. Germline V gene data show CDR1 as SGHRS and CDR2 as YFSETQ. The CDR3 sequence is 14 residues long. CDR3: CASSLEQGATPLHF. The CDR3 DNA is TGCGCCAGCAGCTTGGAGCAGGGGGCTACACCCCTCCACTTT.

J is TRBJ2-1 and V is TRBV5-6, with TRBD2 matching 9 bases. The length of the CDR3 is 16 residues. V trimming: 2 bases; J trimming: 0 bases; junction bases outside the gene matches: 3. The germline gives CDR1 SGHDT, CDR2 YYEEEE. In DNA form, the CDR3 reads TGTGCCAGCAGCTTTAGCGGGAGAAGCTCCTACAATGAGCAGTTCTTC. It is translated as CASSFSGRSSYNEQFF.

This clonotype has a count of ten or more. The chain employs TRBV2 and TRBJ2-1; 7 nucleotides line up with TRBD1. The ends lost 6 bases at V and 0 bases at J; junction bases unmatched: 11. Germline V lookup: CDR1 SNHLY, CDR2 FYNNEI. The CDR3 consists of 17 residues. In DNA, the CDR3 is TGTGCCAGCAGAGACTTAGGGGGCCTGAGCTCCTACAATGAGCAGTTCTTC. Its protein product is CASRDLGGLSSYNEQFF.

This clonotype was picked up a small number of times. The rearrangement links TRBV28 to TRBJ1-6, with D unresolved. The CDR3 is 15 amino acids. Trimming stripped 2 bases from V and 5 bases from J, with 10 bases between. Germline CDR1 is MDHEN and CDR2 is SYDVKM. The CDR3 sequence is CASSLQGRNNSPLHF. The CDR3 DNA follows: TGTGCCAGCAGTTTACAAGGAAGAAATAATTCACCCCTCCACTTT.

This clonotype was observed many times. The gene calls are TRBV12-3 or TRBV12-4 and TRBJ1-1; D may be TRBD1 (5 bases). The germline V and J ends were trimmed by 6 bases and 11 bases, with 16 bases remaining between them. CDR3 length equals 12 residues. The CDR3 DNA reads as TGTGCCAGCAGGGAGGGCCCCGGGGGGGCTTTCTTT. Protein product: CASREGPGGAFF.

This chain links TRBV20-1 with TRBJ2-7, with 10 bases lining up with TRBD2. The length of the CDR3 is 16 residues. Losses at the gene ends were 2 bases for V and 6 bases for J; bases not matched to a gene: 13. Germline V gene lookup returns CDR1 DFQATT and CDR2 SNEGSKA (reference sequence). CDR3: CSARHPAGGPAREQYF. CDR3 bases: TGCAGTGCTAGACACCCAGCGGGAGGGCCAGCGCGCGAGCAGTACTTC.

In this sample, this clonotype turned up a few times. DNA for the CDR3: TGTGCCAGCAGCTTACTAGCGGGGCTGATTGGGGATACGCAGTATTTT. Residues: CASSLLAGLIGDTQYF. The rearrangement joins TRBV7-2 to TRBJ2-3; TRBD2 aligns across 9 bases. The CDR3 sequence is 16 residues long. Germline-derived CDR1 and CDR2 are SGHTA and FQGNSA. Germline trimming cut 2 bases from V and 6 bases from J; bases unmatched to any gene: 9.

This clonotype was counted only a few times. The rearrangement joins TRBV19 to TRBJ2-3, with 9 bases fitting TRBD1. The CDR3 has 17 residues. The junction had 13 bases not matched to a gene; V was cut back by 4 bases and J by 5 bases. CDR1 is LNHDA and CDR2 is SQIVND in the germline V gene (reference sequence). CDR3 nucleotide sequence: TGTGCCAGTAGTACTACCGAATTGACAGGGGGAGTAGATACGCAGTATTTT. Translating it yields CASSTTELTGGVDTQYF. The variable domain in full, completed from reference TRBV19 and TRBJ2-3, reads DGGITQSPKYLFRKEGQNVTLSCEQNLNHDAMYWYRQDPGQGLRLIYYSQIVNDFQKGDIAEGYSVSREKKESFPLTVTSAQKNPTAFYLCASSTTELTGGVDTQYFGPGTRLTVL.

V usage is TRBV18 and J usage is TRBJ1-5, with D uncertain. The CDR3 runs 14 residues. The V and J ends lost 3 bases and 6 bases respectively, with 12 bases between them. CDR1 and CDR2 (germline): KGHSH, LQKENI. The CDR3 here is CASSPGAGSQPQHF. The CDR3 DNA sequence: TGTGCCAGCTCACCGGGTGCGGGAAGTCAGCCCCAGCATTTT.

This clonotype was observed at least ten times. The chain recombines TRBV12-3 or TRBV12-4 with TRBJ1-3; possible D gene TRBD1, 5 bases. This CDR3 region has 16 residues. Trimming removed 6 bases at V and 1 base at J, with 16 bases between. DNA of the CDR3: TGTGCCAGCAGCCGCCGGGCCAGGGCTTCTGGAAACACCATATATTTT. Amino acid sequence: CASSRRARASGNTIYF.

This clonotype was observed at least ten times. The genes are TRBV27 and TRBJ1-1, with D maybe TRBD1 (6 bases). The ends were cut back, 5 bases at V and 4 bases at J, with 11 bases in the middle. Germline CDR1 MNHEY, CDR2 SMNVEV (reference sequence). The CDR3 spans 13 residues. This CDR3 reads CASSTRQVTEAFF. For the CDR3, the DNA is TGTGCCAGCAGTACACGACAGGTCACTGAAGCTTTCTTT.

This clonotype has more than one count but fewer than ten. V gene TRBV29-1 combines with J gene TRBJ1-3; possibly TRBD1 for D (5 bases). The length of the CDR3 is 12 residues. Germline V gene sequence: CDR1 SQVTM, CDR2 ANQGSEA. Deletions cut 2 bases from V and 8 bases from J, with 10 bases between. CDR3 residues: CSVERGADTIYF. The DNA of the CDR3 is TGCAGCGTTGAAAGGGGTGCGGACACCATATATTTT. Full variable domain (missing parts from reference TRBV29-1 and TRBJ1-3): SAVISQKPSRDICQRGTSLTIQCQVDSQVTMMFWYRQQPGQSLTLIATANQGSEATYESGFVIDKFPISRPNLTFSTLTVSNMSPEDSSIYLCSVERGADTIYFGEGSWLTVV.

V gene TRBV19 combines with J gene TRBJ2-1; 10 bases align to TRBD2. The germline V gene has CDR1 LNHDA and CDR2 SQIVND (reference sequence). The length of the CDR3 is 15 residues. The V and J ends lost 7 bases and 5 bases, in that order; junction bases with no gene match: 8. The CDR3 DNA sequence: TGTGCCAGTACCTCCTTCGGACTAGCGGACAATGAGCAGTTCTTC. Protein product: CASTSFGLADNEQFF.

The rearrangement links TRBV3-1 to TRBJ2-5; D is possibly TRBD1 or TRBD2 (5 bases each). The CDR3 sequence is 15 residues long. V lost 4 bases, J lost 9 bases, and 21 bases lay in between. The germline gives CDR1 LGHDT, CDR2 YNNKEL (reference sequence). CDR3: CASSRPRPSSGPQYF. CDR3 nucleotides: TGTGCCAGCAGCCGTCCCCGACCTAGCTCGGGGCCCCAGTACTTC.

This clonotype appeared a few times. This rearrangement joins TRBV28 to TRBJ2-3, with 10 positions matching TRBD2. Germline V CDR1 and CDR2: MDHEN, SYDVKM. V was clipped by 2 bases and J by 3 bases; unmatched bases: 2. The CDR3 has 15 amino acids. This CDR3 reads CASSLPSGRTDTQYF. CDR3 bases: TGTGCCAGCAGTTTACCTAGCGGGAGAACAGATACGCAGTATTTT.

In nucleotides, the CDR3 is TGCGCCAGCAACCAGGGCCACACAGATACGCAGTATTTT. It translates to CASNQGHTDTQYF. The chain is built from TRBV5-1 and TRBJ2-3; D perhaps matches TRBD1 (5 bases). Germline CDR1 and CDR2: SGHRS and YFSETQ. Between the trimmed V and J ends, which lost 6 bases and 2 bases, there was a span of 10 bases. The CDR3 extends over 13 amino acids.

This CDR3 is CSVVSRHLNTEAFF. The CDR3 DNA sequence: TGCAGCGTTGTGAGCCGTCATTTGAACACTGAAGCTTTCTTT. The chain joins TRBV29-1 to TRBJ1-1; no firm D call. The germline gives CDR1 SQVTM, CDR2 ANQGSEA. This CDR3 comprises 14 residues. The V gene lost 4 bases and the J gene lost 0 bases, with 12 bases spanning the gap. The full variable domain, with the rest looked up from reference TRBV29-1 and TRBJ1-1, is SAVISQKPSRDICQRGTSLTIQCQVDSQVTMMFWYRQQPGQSLTLIATANQGSEATYESGFVIDKFPISRPNLTFSTLTVSNMSPEDSSIYLCSVVSRHLNTEAFFGQGTRLTVV.

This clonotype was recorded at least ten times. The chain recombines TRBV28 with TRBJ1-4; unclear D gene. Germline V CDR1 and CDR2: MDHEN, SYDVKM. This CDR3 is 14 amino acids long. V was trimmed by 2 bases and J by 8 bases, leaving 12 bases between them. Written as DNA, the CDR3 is TGTGCCAGCAGTTTACCGAGGGTTGGGGAAAAACTGTTTTTT. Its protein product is CASSLPRVGEKLFF.

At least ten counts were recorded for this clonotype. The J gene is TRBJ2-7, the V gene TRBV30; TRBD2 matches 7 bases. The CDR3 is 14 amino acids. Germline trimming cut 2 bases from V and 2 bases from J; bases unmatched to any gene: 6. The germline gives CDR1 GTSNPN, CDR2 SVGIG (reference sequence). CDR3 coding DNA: TGTGCCTGGAGTCTAGCGGACCTGCCCTACGAGCAGTACTTC. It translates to CAWSLADLPYEQYF.

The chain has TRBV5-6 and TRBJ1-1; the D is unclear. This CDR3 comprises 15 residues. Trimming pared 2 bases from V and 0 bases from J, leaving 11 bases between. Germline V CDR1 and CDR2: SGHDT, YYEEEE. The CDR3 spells CASSLRVLVNTEAFF. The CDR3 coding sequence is TGTGCCAGCAGCTTACGAGTACTCGTGAACACTGAAGCTTTCTTT.

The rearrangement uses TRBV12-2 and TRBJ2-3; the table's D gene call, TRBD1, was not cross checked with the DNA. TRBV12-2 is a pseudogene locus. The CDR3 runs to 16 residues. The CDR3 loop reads CASRPRPRGPTDTQYF. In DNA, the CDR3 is TGTGCAAGTCGCCCCCGGCCCAGGGGCCCCACAGATACGCAGTATTTT.

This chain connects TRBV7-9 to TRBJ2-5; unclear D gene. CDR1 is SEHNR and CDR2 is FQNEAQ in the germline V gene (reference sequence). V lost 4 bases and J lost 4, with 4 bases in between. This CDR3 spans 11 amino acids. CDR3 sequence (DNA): TGTGCCAGCAGCTCCTTAGAGACCCAGTACTTC. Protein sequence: CASSSLETQYF.